These 30 T cell receptor beta chains share one sample of origin, sequenced in a study of shared clonotypes between healthy human individuals. Assay used: immunoSEQ multiplex PCR; TCRdb lists only in-frame clones, some missing. The repertoire has under 600,000 clones, roughly 98% of them found once; the top ten carry 0.25% to 0.35%. CD45RO negativity and positive selection for CCR7 defined naive CD8 cells, a population that excluded terminally differentiated effector memory CD45RA+ cells. The sample taken for sequencing was naive CD8+ T cells sorted from blood. All receptors come from a young man in good health.

The chain is built from TRBV7-9 and TRBJ1-1; no definite D call. V lost 5 bases to trimming and J lost 0 bases, with 19 bases between them. The CDR3 is 17 residues long. Looked up from germline, CDR1 is SEHNR and CDR2 is FQNEAQ (reference sequence). DNA for the CDR3: TGTGCCAGCAGCGCCATCTTAGGGCTGGGTGTGAACACTGAAGCTTTCTTT. Protein product: CASSAILGLGVNTEAFF.

The rearrangement joins TRBV10-3 to TRBJ1-5; D gene uncertain. Germline V lookup: CDR1 ENHRY, CDR2 SYGVKD. Trimming stripped 4 bases from V and 4 bases from J, with 14 bases between. The CDR3 extends over 15 amino acids. The chain's CDR3 is CAISATDGANQPQHF. CDR3 coding DNA: TGTGCCATCAGTGCCACGGACGGTGCAAATCAGCCCCAGCATTTT.

Details on this clone: The same CDR3 arises from other DNA sequences in this sample as well. The chain carries TRBV27 and TRBJ2-5, with D perhaps matching TRBD1 or TRBD2 (5 bases each). The CDR3 has 14 residues. The ends were cut back, 1 base at V and 0 bases at J, with 6 bases in the middle. Germline-derived CDR1 and CDR2 are MNHEY and SMNVEV (reference sequence). The CDR3: CASSLLGDQETQYF. In DNA, the CDR3 is TGTGCCAGCAGTTTATTGGGGGACCAAGAGACCCAGTACTTC.

The chain links TRBV10-3 to TRBJ2-2; 7 nucleotides agree with TRBD1. V lost 4 bases to trimming and J lost 8 bases; unmatched junction nucleotides: 19. Germline values: CDR1 ENHRY, CDR2 SYGVKD. The CDR3 is made up of 18 amino acids. CDR3 in DNA: TGTGCCATCAGTGGAGGGGACAGCCCGAGTCTTGGTATTGGGGAGCTGTTTTTT. Translating gives CAISGGDSPSLGIGELFF.

The rearrangement uses TRBV27 and TRBJ1-2, with 10 positions matching TRBD1. Germline V gene sequence: CDR1 MNHEY, CDR2 SMNVEV (reference sequence). The ends lost 4 bases at V and 4 bases at J; junction bases unmatched: 12. The CDR3 is 17 amino acids. CDR3: CASSSMGTGAVLYGYTF. CDR3 bases: TGTGCCAGCAGTTCGATGGGGACAGGGGCCGTCCTCTATGGCTACACCTTC.

V usage is TRBV4-1 and J usage is TRBJ2-1, with D unclear. Germline V gene lookup returns CDR1 MGHRA and CDR2 YSYEKL. Trimming removed 8 bases at V and 2 bases at J, with 16 bases between. The CDR3 spans 15 residues. CDR3 protein: CASRLSTQTYNEQFF. The DNA of the CDR3 is TGCGCCAGCCGTCTGAGCACGCAGACCTACAATGAGCAGTTCTTC.

The table lists this clone with a count of one. The chain links TRBV7-6 to TRBJ1-4, with D perhaps TRBD1 (5 bases). V lost 5 bases to trimming and J lost 0 bases, with 13 bases between them. Germline V gene data show CDR1 as SGHVS and CDR2 as FNYEAQ. The CDR3 has 16 amino acids. The DNA for the CDR3 is TGTGCCAGCAGCCAACCAGGGAGCCCAACTAATGAAAAACTGTTTTTT. Protein product: CASSQPGSPTNEKLFF. Combining the CDR3 with reference TRBV7-6 and TRBJ1-4 gives the whole variable domain GAGVSQSPRYKVTKRGQDVALRCDPISGHVSLYWYRQALGQGPEFLTYFNYEAQQDKSGLPNDRFSAERPEGSISTLTIQRTEQRDSAMYRCASSQPGSPTNEKLFFGSGTQLSVL.

The chain carries TRBV18 and TRBJ1-5, with TRBD1 identical over 8 bases. Germline CDR1 KGHSH, CDR2 LQKENI. The CDR3 spans 15 residues. J gave up 4 bases and V 6 bases, and 8 bases lay outside the gene matches. DNA for the CDR3: TGTGCCAGCTCCCACGGGACAGGCAGGAATCAGCCCCAGCATTTT. It encodes CASSHGTGRNQPQHF.

This chain uses TRBV7-8 with TRBJ2-7, with D possibly being TRBD1 (6 bases). The CDR3 runs 19 residues. The V end was cut by 5 bases, the J end by 0 bases, with 26 bases between. Germline V gene data show CDR1 as SGHVS and CDR2 as FQNEAQ. CDR3 sequence: CASSLRVGRQELDSYEQYF. The DNA of the CDR3 is TGTGCCAGCAGCCTGCGGGTCGGACGACAGGAATTGGACTCCTACGAGCAGTACTTC.

In regard to this clone: Other DNA sequences in this specimen translate into the identical CDR3. This sequence joins TRBV11-2 and TRBJ2-7; D remains unclear. Between the trimmed V and J ends, which lost 3 bases and 0 bases, there was a span of 0 bases. The CDR3 has 11 residues. The germline CDR1 and CDR2 sequences are SGHAT and FQNNGV. As DNA, the CDR3 is TGTGCCAGCAGCTTCTCCTACGAGCAGTACTTC. This sequence encodes CASSFSYEQYF.

The chain couples TRBV7-9 to TRBJ2-7, with a tentative D call TRBD1 (6 bases). Germline V lookup: CDR1 SEHNR, CDR2 FQNEAQ (reference sequence). V lost 7 bases to trimming and J lost 0 bases, with 16 bases between them. This CDR3 is 15 amino acids long. The CDR3 is CASTEDRLSSYEQYF. CDR3 in DNA: TGTGCCAGCACGGAAGACAGGCTAAGCTCCTACGAGCAGTACTTC.

The chain has TRBV7-9 and TRBJ2-5, with D possibly being TRBD1 (6 bases). Germline V CDR1 and CDR2: SEHNR, FQNEAQ (reference sequence). Trimming stripped 1 base from V and 3 bases from J, with 24 bases between. The CDR3 runs to 19 residues. The CDR3 nucleotides are TGTGCCAGCAGCTTAGAGCACAGGGCAGGTAAACGGGGCGAAGAGACCCAGTACTTC. Encoded protein: CASSLEHRAGKRGEETQYF.

J is TRBJ2-2 and V is TRBV5-4, with TRBD2 matching 8 bases. The CDR3 has 14 amino acids. Germline CDR1 reads SGHNT; CDR2 reads YYREEE (reference sequence). V shed 8 bases and J 1 base; nucleotides not matched to a gene: 4. CDR3 bases: TGTGCCAGACACCTAGCGGGGAACACCGGGGAGCTGTTTTTT. Its translation: CARHLAGNTGELFF.

Only one count was recorded for this clone. The V and J genes are TRBV2 and TRBJ2-6; D remains unclear. Per germline, CDR1 SNHLY and CDR2 FYNNEI. CDR3 length: 17 residues. The ends were cut back, 1 base at V and 0 bases at J, with 10 bases in the middle. This chain's CDR3 is CASSEGTGNSGANVLTF. The CDR3 nucleotides are TGTGCCAGCAGTGAAGGGACCGGAAACTCTGGGGCCAACGTCCTGACTTTC.

V usage is TRBV7-8 and J usage is TRBJ2-1; D is unresolved. Germline V gene data show CDR1 as SGHVS and CDR2 as FQNEAQ. The CDR3 has 15 residues. Between the trimmed V and J ends, which lost 6 bases and 6 bases, there was a span of 18 bases. The CDR3 coding sequence is TGTGCCAGCAGTCCACTTGGGCTGAGCCTCAATGAGCAGTTCTTC. Translation gives CASSPLGLSLNEQFF.

Regarding this clone: This CDR3 is also generated by other DNA sequences in the sample. The V call is TRBV28, the J call TRBJ2-7; D ambiguous. The CDR3 extends over 13 amino acids. V dropped 2 bases and J dropped 0 bases, with 5 bases sitting between them. Germline loops: CDR1 MDHEN, CDR2 SYDVKM. CDR3 nucleotide sequence: TGTGCCAGCAGTTTACCAGGCTCCTACGAGCAGTACTTC. Translating gives CASSLPGSYEQYF.

This chain links TRBV7-9 with TRBJ2-7; D is perhaps TRBD1 (6 bases). The CDR3 extends over 15 amino acids. The V gene's germline CDR1 is SEHNR and CDR2 FQNEAQ (reference sequence). The V end lost 1 base, the J end lost 5 bases, and 15 bases lay between the germline ends. The CDR3 is CASSLVPRGDDEQYF. The CDR3 DNA follows: TGTGCCAGCAGCTTAGTCCCCAGGGGTGACGACGAGCAGTACTTC.

The chain joins TRBV11-2 to TRBJ2-1; no clear D gene. Looked up from germline, CDR1 is SGHAT and CDR2 is FQNNGV. Trimming removed 11 bases at V and 12 bases at J, with 17 bases between. The CDR3 consists of 11 residues. This chain's CDR3 is CARRCPVGQFF. In DNA form, the CDR3 reads TGTGCCCGAAGGTGTCCTGTTGGGCAGTTCTTC. Based on the CDR3 plus reference TRBV11-2 and TRBJ2-1, the full variable domain is EAGVAQSPRYKIIEKRQSVAFWCNPISGHATLYWYQQILGQGPKLLIQFQNNGVVDDSQLPKDRFSAERLKGVDSTLKIQPAKLEDSAVYLCARRCPVGQFFGPGTRLTVL.

V usage is TRBV4-2 and J usage is TRBJ2-5, with no clear D. V lost 2 bases to trimming and J lost 0 bases, with 1 base between them. The CDR3 runs to 12 residues. Germline CDR1 LGHNA, CDR2 YNFKEQ. The CDR3 coding sequence is TGTGCCAGCAGCCAATACCAAGAGACCCAGTACTTC. Its translation: CASSQYQETQYF.

Here the CDR3 DNA reads TGTGCCAGCAGTGAATACCCCAACAGGGGGGGGTACGAGCAGTACTTC. This encodes CASSEYPNRGGYEQYF. The chain recombines TRBV6-1 with TRBJ2-7; a weak D match, TRBD1 (8 bases). The germline V and J ends were trimmed by 2 bases and 4 bases, with 18 bases remaining between them. Germline V CDR1 and CDR2: MNHNS, SASEGT. There are 16 residues in the CDR3.

The chain links TRBV4-2 to TRBJ2-3, with D uncertain. With 1 base removed from V and 4 bases from J, the gap between germline ends came to 6 bases. Germline assignment: CDR1 LGHNA and CDR2 YNFKEQ. This CDR3 spans 13 amino acids. CDR3 amino acids: CASSQARSDTQYF. The DNA of the CDR3 is TGTGCCAGCAGCCAAGCCCGATCAGATACGCAGTATTTT.

The genes are TRBV9 and TRBJ2-7; TRBD2 matches 9 bases. Germline V gene sequence: CDR1 SGDLS, CDR2 YYNGEE. Germline trimming cut 3 bases from V and 1 base from J; bases unmatched to any gene: 11. This CDR3 is built from 17 residues. CDR3 bases: TGTGCCAGCAGCGATTCCCCCCAGCGGGGGGATTCCTACGAGCAGTACTTC. Its protein is CASSDSPQRGDSYEQYF.

The gene calls are TRBV7-8 and TRBJ1-2; D is possibly TRBD1 (6 bases). CDR1 is SGHVS and CDR2 is FQNEAQ in the germline V gene. This CDR3 spans 15 amino acids. V was pared by 6 bases and J by 3 bases, with 17 bases between. CDR3 bases: TGTGCCAGCAGTGGGGAGTGGGGGGGCGACTATGGCTACACCTTC. Residues: CASSGEWGGDYGYTF.

The chain carries TRBV6-5 and TRBJ2-7; 7 nucleotides match TRBD2. Germline V gene sequence: CDR1 MNHEY, CDR2 SVGAGI. Germline trimming cut 6 bases from V and 2 bases from J; bases unmatched to any gene: 7. The CDR3 extends over 14 amino acids. Written as DNA, the CDR3 is TGTGCCAGCAGCAAGAGCGGGATTACCTACGAGCAGTACTTC. It yields the protein CASSKSGITYEQYF.

V usage is TRBV7-9 and J usage is TRBJ2-2, with 13 nucleotides matching TRBD2. This CDR3 contains 17 residues. Germline V gene data show CDR1 as SEHNR and CDR2 as FQNEAQ (reference sequence). V was pared by 5 bases and J by 6 bases, with 9 bases of the junction left unmatched. This CDR3 is CASSHRTSGSFSGELFF. The CDR3 coding sequence is TGTGCCAGCAGCCATCGGACTAGCGGGAGTTTTTCCGGGGAGCTGTTTTTT.

The V and J genes are TRBV10-3 and TRBJ2-7; D possibly corresponds to TRBD1 (5 bases). Trimming stripped 6 bases from V and 1 base from J, with 7 bases between. Germline values: CDR1 ENHRY, CDR2 SYGVKD. CDR3 length: 12 residues. CDR3 DNA: TGTGCCATCAGGACAGATTCCTACGAGCAGTACTTC. It encodes CAIRTDSYEQYF.

The chain uses TRBV10-3 and TRBJ1-4, with 7 bases that match TRBD1. Germline V gene data show CDR1 as ENHRY and CDR2 as SYGVKD. V lost 5 bases and J lost 6; bases outside the gene matches: 9. The CDR3 consists of 15 residues. CDR3 sequence reads: CAISFLRGRDEKLFF. CDR3 nucleotide sequence: TGTGCCATCAGTTTCTTAAGGGGGCGTGATGAAAAACTGTTTTTT.

The chain has TRBV7-9 and TRBJ1-1; no firm D call. V gave up 1 base and J gave up 4 bases, with 13 bases separating them. The CDR3 spans 15 residues. Germline V gene data show CDR1 as SEHNR and CDR2 as FQNEAQ (reference sequence). In nucleotides, the CDR3 is TGTGCCAGCAGCTTAGGGAGGGCCCGGGGCACTGAAGCTTTCTTT. This gives the protein CASSLGRARGTEAFF.

This clone has only one observation. The chain couples TRBV15 to TRBJ2-7; 8 bases match TRBD1. The CDR3 extends over 13 amino acids. In germline, CDR1 is LNHNV, CDR2 YYDKDF (reference sequence). The J segment lost 5 bases and the V segment lost 5 bases, leaving 5 bases of the junction unmatched. The CDR3 DNA sequence: TGTGCCACCAGCGCCGACAGGGGCGACGAGCAGTACTTC. It encodes CATSADRGDEQYF.

J is TRBJ1-1 and V is TRBV10-3, with 12 bases matching TRBD1. Trimming at V came to 6 bases and at J to 4 bases, leaving 6 bases not matched to a gene. Germline lookup yields CDR1 ENHRY and CDR2 SYGVKD. CDR3 length: 15 amino acids. In DNA, the CDR3 is TGTGCCATCAGCCTGGGACAGGGGGCCTTCACTGAAGCTTTCTTT. Encoded protein: CAISLGQGAFTEAFF.